This paragraph reports one TCR beta chain. This specimen belongs to a study of cytomegalovirus exposure and HLA in healthy donors. Trimming cost V 1 base and J 9 bases; bases outside gene matches: 12. Germline CDR1 SGHTS, CDR2 YDEGEE. The CDR3 length is 16 residues. Use of 60 Vbeta and 13 Jbeta primers characterized the PCR. The protocol was immunoSEQ multiplex PCR, while the TCRdb copy is restricted to in-frame clones and leaves out a portion. The table has about 120,000 clones, 77% seen once; the top ten hold roughly 5.8%. This TCR was sampled from a man younger than 30 in good health and CMV-seropositive. Sequencing was carried out using PBMCs. This rearrangement joins TRBV5-8 to TRBJ1-5, with 8 bases aligning to TRBD1. CDR3 nucleotide sequence: TGTGCCAGCAGCTTGTCCCCTCACAGGGGGGTCCGGCCCCAGCATTTT. Translation: CASSLSPHRGVRPQHF.